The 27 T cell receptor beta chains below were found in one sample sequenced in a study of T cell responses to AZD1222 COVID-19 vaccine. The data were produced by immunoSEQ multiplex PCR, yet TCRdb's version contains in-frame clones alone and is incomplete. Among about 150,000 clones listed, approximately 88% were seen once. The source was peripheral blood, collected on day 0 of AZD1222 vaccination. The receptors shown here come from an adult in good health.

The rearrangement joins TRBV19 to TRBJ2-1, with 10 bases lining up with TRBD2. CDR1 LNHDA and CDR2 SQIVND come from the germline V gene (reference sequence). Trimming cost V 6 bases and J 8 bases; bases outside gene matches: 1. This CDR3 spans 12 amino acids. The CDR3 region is CASSLAGDEQFF. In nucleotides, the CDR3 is TGTGCCAGTAGCCTAGCGGGGGATGAGCAGTTCTTC.

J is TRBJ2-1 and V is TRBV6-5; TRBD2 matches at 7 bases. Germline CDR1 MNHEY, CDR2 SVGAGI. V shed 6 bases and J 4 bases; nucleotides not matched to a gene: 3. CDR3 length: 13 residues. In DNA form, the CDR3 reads TGTGCCAGCAGGGCTAGCGGTTACAATGAGCAGTTCTTC. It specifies CASRASGYNEQFF.

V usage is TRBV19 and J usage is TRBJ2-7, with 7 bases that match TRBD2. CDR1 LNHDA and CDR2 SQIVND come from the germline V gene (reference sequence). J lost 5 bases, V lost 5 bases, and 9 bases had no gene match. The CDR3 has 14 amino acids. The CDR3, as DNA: TGTGCCAGTAGTCCCTTGGGGGGGGATAACGAGCAGTACTTC. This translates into CASSPLGGDNEQYF.

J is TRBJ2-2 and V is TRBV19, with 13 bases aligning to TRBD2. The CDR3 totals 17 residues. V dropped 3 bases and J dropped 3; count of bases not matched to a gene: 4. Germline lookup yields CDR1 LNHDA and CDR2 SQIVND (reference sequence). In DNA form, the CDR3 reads TGTGCCAGTAGTATCCCGGGACTAGCGGGATACACCGGGGAGCTGTTTTTT. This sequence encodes CASSIPGLAGYTGELFF.

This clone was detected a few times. DNA of the CDR3: TGCGCCAGCAGCCAAGATGCAGGGGGCGCGTGGGGCTACACCTTC. This encodes CASSQDAGGAWGYTF. The chain employs TRBV4-3 and TRBJ1-2; 8 bases are shared with TRBD1. J was trimmed by 8 bases and V by 0 bases; bases with no gene match: 8. CDR3 length: 15 residues. The germline CDR1 and CDR2 sequences are LGHNA and YSLEER.

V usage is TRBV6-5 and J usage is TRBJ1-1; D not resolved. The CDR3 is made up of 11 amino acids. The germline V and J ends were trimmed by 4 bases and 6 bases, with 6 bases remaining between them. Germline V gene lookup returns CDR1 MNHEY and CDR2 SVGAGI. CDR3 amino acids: CASSSWPEAFF. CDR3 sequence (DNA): TGTGCCAGCAGTTCCTGGCCTGAAGCTTTCTTT.

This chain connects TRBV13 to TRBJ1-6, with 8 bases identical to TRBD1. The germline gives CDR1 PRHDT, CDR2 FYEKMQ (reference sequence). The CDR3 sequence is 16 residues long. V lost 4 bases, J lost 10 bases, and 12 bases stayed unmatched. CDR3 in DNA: TGTGCCAGCAGCTCTACCCGCCCGACAGGGGTCTCACCCCTCCACTTT. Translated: CASSSTRPTGVSPLHF.

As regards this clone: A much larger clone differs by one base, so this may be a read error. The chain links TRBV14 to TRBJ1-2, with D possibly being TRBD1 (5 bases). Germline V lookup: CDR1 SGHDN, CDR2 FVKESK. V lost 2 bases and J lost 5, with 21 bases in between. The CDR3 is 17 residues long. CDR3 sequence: CASSQMVGDSLNYGYTF. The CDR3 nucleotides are TGTGCCAGCAGCCAAATGGTAGGAGACAGCCTGAATTATGGCTACACCTTC.

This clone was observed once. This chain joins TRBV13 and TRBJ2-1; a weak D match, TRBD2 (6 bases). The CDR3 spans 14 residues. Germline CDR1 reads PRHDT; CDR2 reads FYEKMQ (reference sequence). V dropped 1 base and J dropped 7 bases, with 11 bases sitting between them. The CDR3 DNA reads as TGTGCCAGCAGCTTAGACCCCCGGGGGAATGAGCAGTTCTTC. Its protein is CASSLDPRGNEQFF.

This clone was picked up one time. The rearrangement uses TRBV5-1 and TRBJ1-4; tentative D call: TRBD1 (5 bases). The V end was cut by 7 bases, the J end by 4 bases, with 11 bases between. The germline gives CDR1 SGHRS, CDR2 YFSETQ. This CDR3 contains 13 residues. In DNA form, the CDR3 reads TGCGCCAGCTCTCGGGACTATAATGAAAAACTGTTTTTT. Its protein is CASSRDYNEKLFF.

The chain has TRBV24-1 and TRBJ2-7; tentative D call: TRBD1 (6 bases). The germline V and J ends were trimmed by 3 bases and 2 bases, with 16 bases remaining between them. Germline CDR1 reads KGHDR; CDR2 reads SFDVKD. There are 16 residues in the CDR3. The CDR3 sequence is CATSDGGHPPPYEQYF. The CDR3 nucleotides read TGTGCCACCAGTGATGGGGGACACCCGCCTCCCTACGAGCAGTACTTC.

CDR3 nucleotide sequence: TGTGCTAGTGGTTTGGTAGCAAGCGGAGAGCAGTTCTTC. Its translation: CASGLVASGEQFF. The chain employs TRBV12-5 and TRBJ2-1; a weak D match, TRBD2 (5 bases). The germline V and J ends were trimmed by 0 bases and 10 bases, with 10 bases remaining between them. This CDR3 spans 13 amino acids. Germline V gives CDR1 LGHNT, CDR2 FRNRAP.

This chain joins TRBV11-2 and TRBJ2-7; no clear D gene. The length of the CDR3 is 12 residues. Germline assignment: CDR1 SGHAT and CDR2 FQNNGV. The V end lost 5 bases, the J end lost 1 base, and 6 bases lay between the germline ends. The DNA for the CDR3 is TGTGCCAGCAGCCCAGAGTCCTACGAGCAGTACTTC. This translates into CASSPESYEQYF. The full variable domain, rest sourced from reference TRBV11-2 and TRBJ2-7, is EAGVAQSPRYKIIEKRQSVAFWCNPISGHATLYWYQQILGQGPKLLIQFQNNGVVDDSQLPKDRFSAERLKGVDSTLKIQPAKLEDSAVYLCASSPESYEQYFGPGTRLTVT.

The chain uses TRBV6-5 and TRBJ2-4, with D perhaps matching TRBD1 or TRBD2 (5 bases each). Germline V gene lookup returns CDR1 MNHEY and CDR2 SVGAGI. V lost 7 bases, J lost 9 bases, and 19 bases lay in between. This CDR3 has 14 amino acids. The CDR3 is CASKGGSGATIQYF. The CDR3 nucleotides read TGTGCCAGCAAGGGCGGCTCCGGGGCAACCATTCAGTACTTC.

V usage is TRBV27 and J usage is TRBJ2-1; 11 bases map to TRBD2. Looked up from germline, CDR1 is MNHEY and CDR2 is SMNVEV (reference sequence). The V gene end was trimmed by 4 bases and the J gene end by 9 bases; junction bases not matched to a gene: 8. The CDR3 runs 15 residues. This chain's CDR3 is CASSYPTSGNGEQFF. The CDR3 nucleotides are TGTGCCAGCAGTTATCCGACTAGCGGGAATGGTGAGCAGTTCTTC.

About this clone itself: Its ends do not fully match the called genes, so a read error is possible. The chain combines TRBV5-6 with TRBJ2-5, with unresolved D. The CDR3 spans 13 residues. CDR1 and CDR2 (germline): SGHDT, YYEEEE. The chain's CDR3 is CASRPDASEAQYF. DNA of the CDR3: TGTGCCAGCAGGCCGGACGCTTCAGAGGCCCAGTACTTC.

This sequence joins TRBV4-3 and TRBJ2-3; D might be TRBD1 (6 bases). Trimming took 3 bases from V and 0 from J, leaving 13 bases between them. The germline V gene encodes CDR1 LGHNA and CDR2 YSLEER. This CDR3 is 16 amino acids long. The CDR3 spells CASSQGVGASTDTQYF. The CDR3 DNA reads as TGCGCCAGCAGCCAGGGGGTGGGGGCAAGCACAGATACGCAGTATTTT.

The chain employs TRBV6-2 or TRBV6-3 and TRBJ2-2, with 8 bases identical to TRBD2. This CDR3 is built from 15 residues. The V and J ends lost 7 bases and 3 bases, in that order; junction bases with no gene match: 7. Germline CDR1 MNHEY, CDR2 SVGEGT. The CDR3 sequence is CASTPGGADTGELFF. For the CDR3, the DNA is TGTGCCAGCACCCCGGGAGGGGCGGACACCGGGGAGCTGTTTTTT.

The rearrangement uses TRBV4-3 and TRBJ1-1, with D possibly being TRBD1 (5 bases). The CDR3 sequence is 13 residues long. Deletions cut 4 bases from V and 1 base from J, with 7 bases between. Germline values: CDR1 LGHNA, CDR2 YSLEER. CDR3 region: CASSPGGNTEAFF. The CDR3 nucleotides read TGCGCCAGCAGCCCCGGGGGGAACACTGAAGCTTTCTTT.

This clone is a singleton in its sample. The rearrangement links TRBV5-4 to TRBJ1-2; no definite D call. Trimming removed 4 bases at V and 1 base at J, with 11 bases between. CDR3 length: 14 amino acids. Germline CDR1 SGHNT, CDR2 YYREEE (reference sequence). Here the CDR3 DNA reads TGTGCCAGCAGCCCCCCAGACATTAACTATGGCTACACCTTC. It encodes CASSPPDINYGYTF.

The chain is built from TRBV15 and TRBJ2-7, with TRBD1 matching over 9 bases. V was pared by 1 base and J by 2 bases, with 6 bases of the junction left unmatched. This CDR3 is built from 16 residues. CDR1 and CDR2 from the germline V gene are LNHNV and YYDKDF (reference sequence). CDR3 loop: CATSRGGGQGPYEQYF. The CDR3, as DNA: TGTGCCACCAGCAGAGGGGGAGGACAGGGGCCCTACGAGCAGTACTTC.

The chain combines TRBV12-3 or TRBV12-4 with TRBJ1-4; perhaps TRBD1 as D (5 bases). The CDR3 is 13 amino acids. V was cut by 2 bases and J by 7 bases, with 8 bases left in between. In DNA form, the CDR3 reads TGTGCCAGCAGTTTATCAGGGACTGAAAAACTGTTTTTT. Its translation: CASSLSGTEKLFF.

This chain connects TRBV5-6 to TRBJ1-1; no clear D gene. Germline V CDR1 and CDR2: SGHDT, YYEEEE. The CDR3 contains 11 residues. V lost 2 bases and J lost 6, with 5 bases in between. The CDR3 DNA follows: TGTGCCAGCAGCTTCGGGCCTGAAGCTTTCTTT. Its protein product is CASSFGPEAFF.

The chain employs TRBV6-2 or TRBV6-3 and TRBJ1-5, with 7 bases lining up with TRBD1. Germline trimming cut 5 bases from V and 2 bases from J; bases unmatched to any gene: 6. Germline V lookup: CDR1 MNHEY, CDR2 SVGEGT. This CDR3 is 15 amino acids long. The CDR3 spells CASSPRQGGNQPQHF. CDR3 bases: TGTGCCAGCAGTCCCCGCCAGGGGGGCAATCAGCCCCAGCATTTT.

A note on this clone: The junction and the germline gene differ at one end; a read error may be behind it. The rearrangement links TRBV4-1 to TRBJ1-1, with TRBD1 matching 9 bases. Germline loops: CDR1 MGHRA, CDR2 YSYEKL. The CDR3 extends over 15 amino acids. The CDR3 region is CASSLEETGGTEAFF. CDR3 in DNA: TGCGCCAGCAGCCTCGAGGAGACAGGGGGGACTGAGGCTTTCTTT.

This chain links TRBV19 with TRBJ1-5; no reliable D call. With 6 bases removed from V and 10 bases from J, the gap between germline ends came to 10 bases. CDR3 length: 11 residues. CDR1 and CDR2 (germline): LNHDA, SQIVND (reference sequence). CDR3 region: CASSPAGPQHF. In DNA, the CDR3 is TGTGCCAGTAGCCCAGCGGGACCCCAGCATTTT.

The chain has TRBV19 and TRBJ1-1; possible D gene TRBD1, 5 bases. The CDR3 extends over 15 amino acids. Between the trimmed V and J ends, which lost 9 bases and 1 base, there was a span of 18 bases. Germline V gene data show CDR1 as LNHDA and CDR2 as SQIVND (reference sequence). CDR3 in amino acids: CASSDSGTANTEAFF. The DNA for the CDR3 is TGTGCCAGCTCGGATTCCGGGACGGCGAACACTGAAGCTTTCTTT.